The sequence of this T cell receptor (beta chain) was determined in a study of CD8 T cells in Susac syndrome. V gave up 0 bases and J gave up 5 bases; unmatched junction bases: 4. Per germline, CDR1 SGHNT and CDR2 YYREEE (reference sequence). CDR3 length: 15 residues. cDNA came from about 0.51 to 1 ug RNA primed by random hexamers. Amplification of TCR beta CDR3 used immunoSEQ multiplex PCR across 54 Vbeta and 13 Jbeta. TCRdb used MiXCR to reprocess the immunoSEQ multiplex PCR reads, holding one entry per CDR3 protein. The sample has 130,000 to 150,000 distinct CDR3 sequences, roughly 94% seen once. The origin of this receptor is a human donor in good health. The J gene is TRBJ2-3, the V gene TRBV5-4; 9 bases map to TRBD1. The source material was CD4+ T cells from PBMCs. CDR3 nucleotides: TGTGCCAGCAGCTTGGCCCGGACAGGGGAAGATACGCAGTATTTT. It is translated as CASSLARTGEDTQYF.